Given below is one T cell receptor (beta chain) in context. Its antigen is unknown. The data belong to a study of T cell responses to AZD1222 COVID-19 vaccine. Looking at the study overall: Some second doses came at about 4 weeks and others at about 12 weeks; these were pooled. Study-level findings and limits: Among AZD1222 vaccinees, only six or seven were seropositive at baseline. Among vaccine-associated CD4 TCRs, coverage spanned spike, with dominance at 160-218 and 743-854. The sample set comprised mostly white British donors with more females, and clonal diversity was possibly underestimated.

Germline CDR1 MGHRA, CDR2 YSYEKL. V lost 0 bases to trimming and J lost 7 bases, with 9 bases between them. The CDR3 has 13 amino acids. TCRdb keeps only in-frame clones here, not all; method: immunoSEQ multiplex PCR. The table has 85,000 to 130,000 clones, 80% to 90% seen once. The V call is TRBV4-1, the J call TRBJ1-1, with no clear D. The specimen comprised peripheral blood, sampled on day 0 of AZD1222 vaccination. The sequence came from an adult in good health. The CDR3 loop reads CASSQELGDEAFF. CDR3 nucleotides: TGCGCCAGCAGCCAAGAATTGGGAGATGAAGCTTTCTTT.